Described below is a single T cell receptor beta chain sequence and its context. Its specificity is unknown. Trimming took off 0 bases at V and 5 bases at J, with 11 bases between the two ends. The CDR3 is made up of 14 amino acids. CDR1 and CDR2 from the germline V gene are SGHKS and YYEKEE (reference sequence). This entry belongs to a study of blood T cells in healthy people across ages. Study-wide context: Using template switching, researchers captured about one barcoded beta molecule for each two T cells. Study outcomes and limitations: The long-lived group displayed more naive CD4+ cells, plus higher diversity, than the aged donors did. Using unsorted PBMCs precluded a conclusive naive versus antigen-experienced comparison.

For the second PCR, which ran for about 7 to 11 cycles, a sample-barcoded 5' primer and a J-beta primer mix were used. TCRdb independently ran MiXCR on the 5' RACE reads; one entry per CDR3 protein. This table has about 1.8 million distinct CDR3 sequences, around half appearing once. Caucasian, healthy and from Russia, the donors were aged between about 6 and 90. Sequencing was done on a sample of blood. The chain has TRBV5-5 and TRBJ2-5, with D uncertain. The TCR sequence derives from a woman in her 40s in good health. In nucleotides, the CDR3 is TGTGCCAGCAGCTTGGATGTCAACGGGGAGACCCAGTACTTC. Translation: CASSLDVNGETQYF.